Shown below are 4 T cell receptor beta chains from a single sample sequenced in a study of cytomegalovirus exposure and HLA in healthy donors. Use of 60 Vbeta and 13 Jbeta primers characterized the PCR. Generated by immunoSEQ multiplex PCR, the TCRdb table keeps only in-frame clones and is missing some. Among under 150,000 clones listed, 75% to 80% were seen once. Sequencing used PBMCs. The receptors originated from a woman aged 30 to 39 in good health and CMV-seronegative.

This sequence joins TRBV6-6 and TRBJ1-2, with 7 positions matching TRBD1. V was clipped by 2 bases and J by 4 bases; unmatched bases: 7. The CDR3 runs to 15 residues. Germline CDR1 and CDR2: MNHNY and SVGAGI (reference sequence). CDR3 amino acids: CASSYRQGMVYGYTF. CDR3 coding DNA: TGTGCCAGCAGTTACCGACAGGGAATGGTCTATGGCTACACCTTC.

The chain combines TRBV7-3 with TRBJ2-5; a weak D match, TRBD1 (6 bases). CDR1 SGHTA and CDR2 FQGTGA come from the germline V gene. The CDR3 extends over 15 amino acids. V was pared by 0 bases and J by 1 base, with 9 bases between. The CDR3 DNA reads TGTGCCAGCAGCTTAACGTCAGGGGCCCAAGAGACCCAGTACTTC. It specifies CASSLTSGAQETQYF.

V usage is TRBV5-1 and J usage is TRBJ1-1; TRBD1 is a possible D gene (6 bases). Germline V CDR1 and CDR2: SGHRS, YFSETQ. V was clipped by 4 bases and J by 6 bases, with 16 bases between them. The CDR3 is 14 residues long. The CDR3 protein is CASSRGTGFAEAFF. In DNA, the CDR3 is TGCGCCAGCAGCAGGGGAACAGGGTTCGCTGAAGCTTTCTTT.

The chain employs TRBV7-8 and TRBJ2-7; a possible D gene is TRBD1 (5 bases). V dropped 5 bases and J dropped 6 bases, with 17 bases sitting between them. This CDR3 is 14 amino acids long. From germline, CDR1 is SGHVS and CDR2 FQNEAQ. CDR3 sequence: CASSTGRARLEQYF. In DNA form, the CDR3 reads TGTGCCAGCAGCACTGGCAGGGCTCGGCTCGAGCAGTACTTC.